Listed here are 17 T cell receptor beta chains from one sample, sequenced in a study of metastatic and nonmetastatic thyroid tumors (dated by TCRdb to 2018 to 2021). The library came from PCR. The listed sequencing device is Illumina HiSeq 4000. The public reads were reanalyzed by TCRdb: fastp trimming at Q25, MiXCR alignment, in-frame beta chains only. Across this sample there are around 20,000 clones, with 25% to 30% seen only once. Around 5.8% of the sample rests with the top ten. None of the patients had been given any treatment before thyroid surgery. Sequenced: blood. The receptors here all came from a female donor with papillary thyroid cancer or a benign thyroid nodule (not recorded which). Some clones in this sample may be carry-over from other donors' samples.

This clone was detected a few times. An end of the junction differs from the germline gene, which may be a read error. The V and J genes are TRBV24-1 and TRBJ2-3; maybe TRBD1 (5 bases). Germline CDR1 KGHDR, CDR2 SFDVKD. The CDR3 is made up of 16 amino acids. The CDR3 DNA follows: TGTGCCACCAGTGATCCCGAAGGGGATCGGGCAGATAAGCAGTATTTT. Translating gives CATSDPEGDRADKQYF.

This clone was recorded at least ten times. The genes are TRBV19 and TRBJ2-1; 11 bases align to TRBD2. Germline loops: CDR1 LNHDA, CDR2 SQIVND (reference sequence). The CDR3 length is 17 residues. Losses at the gene ends were 5 bases for V and 4 bases for J; bases not matched to a gene: 10. The CDR3 protein is CASSQTLAGGLYNEQFF. CDR3 nucleotides: TGTGCCAGTAGTCAGACCCTAGCGGGAGGCTTATACAATGAGCAGTTCTTC.

The chain uses TRBV5-6 and TRBJ2-5, with D possibly being TRBD1 (6 bases). CDR3 length equals 14 residues. V was cut by 0 bases and J by 2 bases, with 8 bases left in between. CDR1 SGHDT and CDR2 YYEEEE come from the germline V gene. DNA for the CDR3: TGTGCCAGCAGCTTGGTCAGGGGACAAGAGACCCAGTACTTC. It translates to CASSLVRGQETQYF.

This clone has only a few counts. The J gene is TRBJ1-2, the V gene TRBV7-9; no definite D call. The CDR3 has 14 residues. CDR1 and CDR2 (germline): SEHNR, FQNEAQ (reference sequence). V gave up 4 bases and J gave up 8 bases, with 17 bases separating them. The CDR3 is CASSSSAPSGGYTF. CDR3 bases: TGTGCCAGCAGCTCCTCGGCACCATCAGGCGGCTACACCTTC.

This clone was detected many times. The chain recombines TRBV7-9 with TRBJ1-4; D remains ambiguous. The CDR3 has 14 residues. The V gene lost 4 bases and the J gene lost 4 bases, with 10 bases spanning the gap. In germline, CDR1 is SEHNR, CDR2 FQNEAQ (reference sequence). This chain's CDR3 is CASSSEGGNEKLFF. The DNA of the CDR3 is TGTGCCAGCAGCTCTGAAGGAGGTAATGAAAAACTGTTTTTT.

This sequence joins TRBV28 and TRBJ2-7, with 9 bases identical to TRBD2. The CDR3 has 16 residues. CDR1 is MDHEN, CDR2 SYDVKM, per germline. The junction had 6 bases not matched to a gene; V was cut back by 3 bases and J by 0 bases. CDR3 nucleotide sequence: TGTGCCAGCAGTTTGTGCCTAGCGGGGATCTCCTACGAGCAGTACTTC. Amino acids: CASSLCLAGISYEQYF.

There are a few counts of this clone. One junction end does not reproduce the germline sequence, and a read error may be involved. The chain is built from TRBV27 and TRBJ2-6, with TRBD2 identical over 9 bases. This CDR3 is built from 15 residues. CDR1 MNHEY and CDR2 SMNVEV come from the germline V gene (reference sequence). CDR3 sequence reads: CASMAGGAGANFLTF. CDR3 DNA sequence: TGTGCCAGCATGGCGGGGGGGGCTGGGGCCAACTTCCTGACTTTC.

This clone turned up a few times. The rearrangement joins TRBV28 to TRBJ2-3; no definite D call. The CDR3 covers 17 residues. In germline, CDR1 is MDHEN, CDR2 SYDVKM. The V and J ends lost 6 bases and 2 bases respectively, with 21 bases between them. The CDR3 is CASSLGDHALFTDTQYF. In DNA form, the CDR3 reads TGTGCCAGCAGCCTGGGCGACCACGCCCTATTCACAGATACGCAGTATTTT.

This clone appeared many times. The rearrangement joins TRBV7-2 to TRBJ1-5; D is unresolved. The CDR3 totals 17 residues. The ends were cut back, 1 base at V and 0 bases at J, with 13 bases in the middle. CDR1 is SGHTA and CDR2 is FQGNSA in the germline V gene. CDR3 DNA sequence: TGTGCCAGCAGCTTAGTGGGCTCTTACTATAGCAATCAGCCCCAGCATTTT. Its protein is CASSLVGSYYSNQPQHF. Full variable domain (remainder filled in from reference TRBV7-2 and TRBJ1-5): GAGVSQSPSNKVTEKGKDVELRCDPISGHTALYWYRQSLGQGLEFLIYFQGNSAPDKSGLPSDRFSAERTGGSVSTLTIQRTQQEDSAVYLCASSLVGSYYSNQPQHFGDGTRLSIL.

The chain combines TRBV6-8 with TRBJ2-7; tentative D call: TRBD2 (7 bases). This CDR3 comprises 16 residues. Germline V gene lookup returns CDR1 MNHGY and CDR2 SAAAGT. The V end was cut by 6 bases, the J end by 6 bases, with 24 bases between. The CDR3 nucleotides are TGTGCCAGCAGGGCGGGGGCCAGGACTTTCTCCCTCGAGCAGTACTTC. Amino acids: CASRAGARTFSLEQYF.

This clone was counted at least ten times. The chain uses TRBV4-2 and TRBJ2-7; TRBD2 matches at 8 bases. The CDR3 has 16 residues. Germline V CDR1 and CDR2: LGHNA, YNFKEQ. The J segment lost 0 bases and the V segment lost 0 bases, leaving 4 bases of the junction unmatched. This chain's CDR3 is CASSQESGRYSYEQYF. CDR3 DNA sequence: TGTGCCAGCAGCCAAGAAAGCGGGAGATACTCCTACGAGCAGTACTTC.

This clone showed up many times. The genes are TRBV18 and TRBJ1-6, with TRBD1 matching 12 bases. Trimming at V came to 4 bases and at J to 7 bases, leaving 5 bases not matched to a gene. The CDR3 is made up of 16 amino acids. Germline values: CDR1 KGHSH, CDR2 LQKENI. In DNA form, the CDR3 reads TGTGCCAGCTCACGGGGACAGGGGGCGTCGAATTCACCCCTCCACTTT. Translation: CASSRGQGASNSPLHF.

This clone is medium-sized within its sample. The chain is built from TRBV20-1 and TRBJ2-7, with 7 nucleotides matching TRBD2. Germline V gene lookup returns CDR1 DFQATT and CDR2 SNEGSKA (reference sequence). Trimming removed 5 bases from V and 6 bases from J; junction bases left unmatched: 16. This CDR3 has 15 residues. Here the CDR3 reads CSAQVNRDYTAEQYF. DNA of the CDR3: TGCAGTGCTCAAGTAAATCGGGACTACACCGCCGAGCAGTACTTC.

The chain is built from TRBV4-1 and TRBJ2-7; D possibly uses TRBD1 or TRBD2 (5 bases each). Germline V gene lookup returns CDR1 MGHRA and CDR2 YSYEKL. V was trimmed by 8 bases and J by 3 bases, leaving 20 bases between them. CDR3 length: 15 residues. The DNA of the CDR3 is TGCGCCAGCGGACAAGCCAGGAGCAGCGGCTACGAGCAGTACTTC. Translated: CASGQARSSGYEQYF.

This clone showed up just a few times. This chain uses TRBV6-2 or TRBV6-3 with TRBJ1-1, with 9 bases lining up with TRBD1. V dropped 5 bases and J dropped 3; count of bases not matched to a gene: 4. The CDR3 sequence is 14 residues long. Per the germline V gene, CDR1 is MNHEY and CDR2 is SVGEGT. The CDR3 spells CASSRQGEYTEAFF. The CDR3 DNA reads as TGTGCCAGCAGTAGACAGGGGGAGTACACTGAAGCTTTCTTT.

The rearrangement links TRBV15 to TRBJ2-6, with unresolved D. Germline CDR1 LNHNV, CDR2 YYDKDF (reference sequence). This CDR3 has 19 amino acids. Trimming shortened V by 1 base and J by 0 bases, and 16 bases separated the two germline ends. CDR3: CATSRAVGIGVSGANVLTF. As DNA, the CDR3 is TGTGCCACCAGCAGAGCTGTAGGCATTGGGGTCTCTGGGGCCAACGTCCTGACTTTC.

The rearrangement links TRBV4-1 to TRBJ2-5, with unresolved D. This CDR3 comprises 15 residues. Between the trimmed V and J ends, which lost 0 bases and 2 bases, there was a span of 10 bases. The germline V gene has CDR1 MGHRA and CDR2 YSYEKL. DNA of the CDR3: TGCGCCAGCAGCCAAGATCCACAGAGACAAGAGACCCAGTACTTC. Amino acid sequence: CASSQDPQRQETQYF.